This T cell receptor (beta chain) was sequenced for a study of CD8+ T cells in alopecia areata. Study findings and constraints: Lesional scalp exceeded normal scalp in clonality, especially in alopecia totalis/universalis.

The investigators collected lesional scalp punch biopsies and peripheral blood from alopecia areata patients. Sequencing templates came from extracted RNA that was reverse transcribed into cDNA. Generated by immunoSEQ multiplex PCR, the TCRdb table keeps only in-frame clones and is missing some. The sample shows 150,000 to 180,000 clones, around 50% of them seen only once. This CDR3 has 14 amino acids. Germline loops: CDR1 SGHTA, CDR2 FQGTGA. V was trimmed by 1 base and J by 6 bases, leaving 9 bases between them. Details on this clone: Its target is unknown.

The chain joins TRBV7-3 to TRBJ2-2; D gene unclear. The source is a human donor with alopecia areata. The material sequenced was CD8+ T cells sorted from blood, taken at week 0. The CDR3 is CASSLSGNPGELFF. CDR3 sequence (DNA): TGTGCCAGCAGCTTAAGTGGGAATCCCGGGGAGCTGTTTTTT.